Each of the 28 T cell receptor beta chains below was sequenced from the same sample in a study of blood T cells in healthy people across ages. PCR was performed a second time for about 6 to 12 cycles using a sample-barcoded 5' primer and a J-beta primer mix. TCRdb reprocessed the 5' RACE reads with MiXCR, giving one entry per CDR3 protein. The sample includes 1.5 million to 2 million distinct CDR3 sequences, roughly two fifths of them seen just once. The sample taken for sequencing was blood. Receptor source: a human donor in good health.

This clonotype was seen more than once but under ten times. The chain joins TRBV12-3 or TRBV12-4 to TRBJ2-5; D remains ambiguous. The CDR3 extends over 14 amino acids. Trimming pared 6 bases from V and 1 base from J, leaving 12 bases between. CDR3 sequence: CASRGMGGQETQYF. In nucleotides, the CDR3 is TGTGCCAGCAGGGGTATGGGTGGCCAAGAGACCCAGTACTTC.

V gene TRBV28 combines with J gene TRBJ2-7, with D perhaps matching TRBD1 or TRBD2 (6 bases each). The CDR3 loop spans 14 amino acids. V was clipped by 3 bases and J by 3 bases, with 12 bases between them. The germline V gene encodes CDR1 MDHEN and CDR2 SYDVKM. The CDR3 DNA reads as TGTGCCAGCAGTTTGGGGGGCAGCGTCTACGAGCAGTACTTC. The encoded protein is CASSLGGSVYEQYF. The full variable domain, completed using reference TRBV28 and TRBJ2-7, is DVKVTQSSRYLVKRTGEKVFLECVQDMDHENMFWYRQDPGLGLRLIYFSYDVKMKEKGDIPEGYSVSREKKERFSLILESASTNQTSMYLCASSLGGSVYEQYFGPGTRLTVT.

With regard to this clonotype: An end of the junction does not agree with germline; a read error may underlie this. This rearrangement joins TRBV6-5 to TRBJ2-3, with D perhaps matching TRBD1 (6 bases). CDR3 size: 16 residues. Germline V lookup: CDR1 MNHEY, CDR2 SVGAGI. In DNA, the CDR3 is TGTGCCAGCAATTACTCGGAAGGGGGTCCCACAGATACGCAGTATTTT. Protein product: CASNYSEGGPTDTQYF.

This chain links TRBV3-1 with TRBJ2-5; TRBD1 agrees at 8 bases. The CDR3 is made up of 16 amino acids. CDR1 and CDR2 from the germline V gene are LGHDT and YNNKEL (reference sequence). After removal of 0 bases from V and 8 bases from J, the junction contained 11 bases not matched to a gene. DNA for the CDR3: TGTGCCAGCAGCCAAGATAATCCGGACAGGGTCGAAACCCAGTACTTC. This encodes CASSQDNPDRVETQYF.

The rearrangement links TRBV25-1 to TRBJ1-5; D uncertain. V shed 6 bases and J shed 4 bases, with 10 bases lying between them. CDR3 size: 13 residues. Germline loops: CDR1 MGHDK, CDR2 SYGVNS. CDR3 nucleotides: TGTGCCAGCAGGGGATTTGGAAATCAGCCCCAGCATTTT. Translating it yields CASRGFGNQPQHF.

The chain uses TRBV7-8 and TRBJ2-7; possibly TRBD2 for D (5 bases). The CDR3 consists of 15 residues. The V gene's germline CDR1 is SGHVS and CDR2 FQNEAQ. V was clipped by 1 base and J by 1 base, with 11 bases between them. The CDR3: CASSLELSGSYEQYF. The DNA of the CDR3 is TGTGCCAGCAGCTTAGAGCTGAGCGGTTCCTACGAGCAGTACTTC. The full variable domain, completed using reference TRBV7-8 and TRBJ2-7, is GAGVSQSPRYKVAKRGQDVALRCDPISGHVSLFWYQQALGQGPEFLTYFQNEAQLDKSGLPSDRFFAERPEGSVSTLKIQRTQQEDSAVYLCASSLELSGSYEQYFGPGTRLTVT.

In its sample, this clonotype was seen a few times. CDR3 nucleotides: TGCGCCAGCAGCCAAGACACATGGAATGAGCAGTTCTTC. It specifies CASSQDTWNEQFF. The chain uses TRBV4-3 and TRBJ2-1; no reliable D call. CDR1 LGHNA and CDR2 YSLEER come from the germline V gene. The V gene lost 0 bases and the J gene lost 7 bases, with 7 bases spanning the gap. CDR3 length equals 13 residues.

This clonotype was recorded a few times. The V and J genes are TRBV29-1 and TRBJ1-1; 12 nucleotides align to TRBD1. With V trimmed by 6 bases and J by 5 bases, 1 base remained unmatched. The CDR3 totals 12 residues. Germline V gives CDR1 SQVTM, CDR2 ANQGSEA. As DNA, the CDR3 is TGCAGCGTGGGACAGGGGGCGACTGAAGCTTTCTTT. It encodes CSVGQGATEAFF.

The chain couples TRBV30 to TRBJ1-2; 7 bases agree with TRBD1. J gave up 6 bases and V 7 bases, and 11 bases lay outside the gene matches. Germline values: CDR1 GTSNPN, CDR2 SVGIG (reference sequence). The CDR3 totals 13 residues. The CDR3 DNA sequence: TGTGCCTTGTACAGGGGCCAAGGGAATGGCTACACCTTC. Its translation is CALYRGQGNGYTF.

This clonotype was counted only a few times. The rearrangement joins TRBV4-2 to TRBJ2-1; 8 bases agree with TRBD2. The germline V gene has CDR1 LGHNA and CDR2 YNFKEQ. The CDR3 runs 19 residues. The V segment lost 2 bases and the J segment 3 bases; nucleotides outside the gene matches: 15. CDR3 loop: CASSQKPGLGIIYYNEQFF. CDR3 nucleotide sequence: TGTGCCAGCAGCCAAAAACCGGGACTAGGGATTATCTACTACAATGAGCAGTTCTTC.

This clonotype was picked up a small number of times. The chain's CDR3 is CASSLSSSLYEQYF. The DNA for the CDR3 is TGTGCCAGCAGCTTATCGAGTAGTCTCTACGAGCAGTACTTC. The chain links TRBV7-6 to TRBJ2-7; D is unresolved. From germline, CDR1 is SGHVS and CDR2 FNYEAQ. CDR3 length equals 14 residues. The V and J ends lost 2 bases and 3 bases respectively, with 11 bases between them. Supplemented by reference TRBV7-6 and TRBJ2-7, the full variable domain reads GAGVSQSPRYKVTKRGQDVALRCDPISGHVSLYWYRQALGQGPEFLTYFNYEAQQDKSGLPNDRFSAERPEGSISTLTIQRTEQRDSAMYRCASSLSSSLYEQYFGPGTRLTVT.

This clonotype has only a few counts. The chain uses TRBV27 and TRBJ2-4, with TRBD1 matching over 8 bases. The end of the DNA fits TRBJ2-7 better, so the J call may be wrong. The CDR3 contains 17 residues. Germline V lookup: CDR1 MNHEY, CDR2 SMNVEV (reference sequence). CDR3 region: CASSPSPYGQGFYEQYF. The CDR3 DNA reads as TGTGCCAGCAGTCCATCTCCCTACGGACAGGGCTTCTACGAGCAGTACTTC.

Written as DNA, the CDR3 is TGTGCCAGCAGCGTATTTTCTAACTATGGCTACACCTTC. It codes for CASSVFSNYGYTF. The genes are TRBV9 and TRBJ1-2; D is undetermined. Germline assignment: CDR1 SGDLS and CDR2 YYNGEE. Deletions cut 1 base from V and 0 bases from J, with 4 bases between. The CDR3 is made up of 13 amino acids.

The chain has TRBV27 and TRBJ2-7, with 9 bases matching TRBD1. CDR1 MNHEY and CDR2 SMNVEV come from the germline V gene (reference sequence). After removal of 0 bases from V and 7 bases from J, the junction contained 10 bases not matched to a gene. There are 16 residues in the CDR3. CDR3 nucleotide sequence: TGTGCCAGCAGTTTATCCCCCGGGACAGGGCGTAGTGAGCAGTACTTC. Protein sequence: CASSLSPGTGRSEQYF.

The chain joins TRBV28 to TRBJ1-2, with D perhaps TRBD1 (5 bases). The CDR3 sequence is 14 residues long. V gave up 8 bases and J gave up 6 bases, with 19 bases separating them. Germline V CDR1 and CDR2: MDHEN, SYDVKM. This chain's CDR3 is CASSSPGFVDGYTF. The DNA of the CDR3 is TGTGCCAGCTCATCGCCAGGGTTTGTGGATGGCTACACCTTC.

This clonotype has just a few counts. The chain uses TRBV7-9 and TRBJ2-5, with 7 nucleotides matching TRBD2. The end of the DNA fits TRBJ2-7 better, so the J call may be wrong. This CDR3 is 15 amino acids long. Germline V gene lookup returns CDR1 SEHNR and CDR2 FQNEAQ (reference sequence). The CDR3 loop reads CASRQRDASYYEQYF. CDR3 bases: TGTGCCAGCAGACAGCGGGACGCAAGCTACTACGAGCAGTACTTC.

This clonotype has a handful of counts. V is TRBV18 and J is TRBJ2-1; no firm D call. Germline assignment: CDR1 KGHSH and CDR2 LQKENI. The V and J ends lost 4 bases and 5 bases respectively, with 12 bases between them. The CDR3 runs 14 residues. CDR3 in DNA: TGTGCCAGCTCACATGATAACTTCAACAATGAGCAGTTCTTC. It translates to CASSHDNFNNEQFF.

Details on this clonotype: Relative to the germline gene, one junction end is altered; a read error may explain this. The rearrangement links TRBV6-2 or TRBV6-3 to TRBJ2-5; D not certain. The J call may not be correct, given that the DNA end is closer to TRBJ2-7. CDR3 length: 13 residues. CDR1 and CDR2 (germline): MNHEY, SVGEGT. CDR3 residues: CVSSYETPYEQYF. As DNA, the CDR3 is TGTGTCAGCAGTTACGAAACGCCCTACGAGCAGTACTTC.

This clonotype came up a few times. This rearrangement joins TRBV20-1 to TRBJ2-7, with D perhaps being TRBD1 or TRBD2 (5 bases each). The germline V gene has CDR1 DFQATT and CDR2 SNEGSKA (reference sequence). V gave up 6 bases and J gave up 6 bases, with 15 bases separating them. This CDR3 has 12 residues. This chain's CDR3 is CSATRTGGEQYF. The CDR3 coding sequence is TGCAGTGCCACACGAACAGGAGGCGAGCAGTACTTC.

This chain links TRBV4-1 with TRBJ1-1, with a possible D match to TRBD1 (5 bases). The germline V and J ends were trimmed by 1 base and 5 bases, with 14 bases remaining between them. This CDR3 contains 15 residues. The germline V gene has CDR1 MGHRA and CDR2 YSYEKL. The CDR3 reads CASSQVGARGTEAFF. CDR3 bases: TGCGCCAGCAGCCAAGTCGGAGCCCGGGGGACTGAAGCTTTCTTT.

This clonotype has only a few counts. The chain employs TRBV20-1 and TRBJ2-1; TRBD2 matches 12 bases. This CDR3 has 12 amino acids. Germline V gene sequence: CDR1 DFQATT, CDR2 SNEGSKA (reference sequence). Unmatched junction bases numbered 2, after V lost 8 bases and J lost 6 bases. The CDR3 loop reads CSSGLAGNEQFF. CDR3 coding DNA: TGCAGTTCGGGACTAGCGGGCAATGAGCAGTTCTTC.

This clonotype was observed a few times. This chain links TRBV14 with TRBJ2-6, with D perhaps matching TRBD2 (5 bases). Trimming removed 5 bases at V and 2 bases at J, with 13 bases between. Germline lookup yields CDR1 SGHDN and CDR2 FVKESK. The CDR3 loop spans 16 amino acids. The CDR3 DNA reads TGTGCCAGCAGCAGAGACTACAATACTGGGGCCAACGTCCTGACTTTC. This gives the protein CASSRDYNTGANVLTF.

The table lists this clonotype with many counts. The CDR3 protein is CASSLLRETQYF. The CDR3 DNA is TGTGCCAGCAGCTTACTTCGGGAGACCCAGTACTTC. The J gene is TRBJ2-5, the V gene TRBV7-2; D gene uncertain. The CDR3 runs 12 residues. V shed 2 bases and J shed 5 bases, with 6 bases lying between them. Looked up from germline, CDR1 is SGHTA and CDR2 is FQGNSA.

This clonotype was counted a few times. The V gene is TRBV5-1, the J gene TRBJ2-1; D may be TRBD1 (5 bases). The V gene's germline CDR1 is SGHRS and CDR2 YFSETQ. With 3 bases removed from V and 8 bases from J, the gap between germline ends came to 12 bases. The CDR3 runs to 13 residues. The CDR3 region has the DNA TGCGCCAGCAGCTCCGTAGGCAGGGATGAGCAGTTCTTC. As protein: CASSSVGRDEQFF.

This rearrangement joins TRBV15 to TRBJ2-7, with D perhaps being TRBD1 or TRBD2 (5 bases each). The CDR3 spans 16 residues. Germline CDR1 is LNHNV and CDR2 is YYDKDF (reference sequence). V was trimmed by 5 bases and J by 1 base, leaving 18 bases between them. CDR3 loop: CATSPTPGRLSYEQYF. The CDR3 DNA sequence: TGTGCCACCAGCCCTACTCCGGGACGGTTATCCTACGAGCAGTACTTC.

This clonotype has a handful of counts. The rearrangement links TRBV7-2 to TRBJ2-7; perhaps TRBD2 as D (5 bases). The CDR3 length is 15 residues. Germline V gene lookup returns CDR1 SGHTA and CDR2 FQGNSA. The ends were cut back, 7 bases at V and 7 bases at J, with 23 bases in the middle. Here the CDR3 reads CASKEVGEGRREQYF. The CDR3 coding sequence is TGTGCCAGCAAAGAAGTCGGGGAAGGGAGACGGGAGCAGTACTTC.

The chain uses TRBV7-9 and TRBJ1-5, with a possible D match to TRBD1 (5 bases). The germline V and J ends were trimmed by 1 base and 6 bases, with 19 bases remaining between them. Germline CDR1 is SEHNR and CDR2 is FQNEAQ (reference sequence). CDR3 size: 17 residues. DNA of the CDR3: TGTGCCAGCAGCTTAGGTAGTGGGAAGCCGAGGGGTCAGCCCCAGCATTTT. Translating it yields CASSLGSGKPRGQPQHF. Using reference TRBV7-9 and TRBJ1-5 for the parts outside the CDR3, the full variable domain is DTGVSQNPRHKITKRGQNVTFRCDPISEHNRLYWYRQTLGQGPEFLTYFQNEAQLEKSRLLSDRFSAERPKGSFSTLEIQRTEQGDSAMYLCASSLGSGKPRGQPQHFGDGTRLSIL.

Of note for this clonotype: One end of the junction varies from germline; a read error may be responsible. The V gene is TRBV29-1, the J gene TRBJ1-2; no firm D call. This CDR3 has 13 amino acids. The germline CDR1 and CDR2 sequences are SQVTM and ANQGSEA. CDR3 protein: CSVPMQHAYDYTF. CDR3 coding DNA: TGCAGCGTCCCCATGCAGCATGCCTATGACTACACCTTC.